The sequence of this T cell receptor (beta chain) was determined in a study of blood T cell repertoires in COVID-19. Study-wide background: The analysed material was cDNA or gDNA that came from T cells, B-cell-depleted T cells, or PBMCs.

The germline CDR1 and CDR2 sequences are SGHTA and FQGTGA. V shed 6 bases and J 1 base; nucleotides not matched to a gene: 3. The CDR3 is 14 residues long. As originally analysed: Quantification of nucleated cells was approximated via reference gene primer amplification. The method was immunoSEQ multiplex PCR; TCRdb's version includes in-frame clones alone and lacks a portion of them. D and trimming come from the DNA, and the V and J calls and clone size come from that table. Seen here are more than 300,000 clones, approximately 85% observed once, and the top ten hold about 1.6%. Source material: peripheral blood. The genes are TRBV7-3 and TRBJ2-1, with 7 bases lining up with TRBD1. The TCR comes from a woman aged 45-65 years with acute or convalescent COVID-19. CDR3 region: CASSRTGSYNEQFF. CDR3 DNA: TGTGCCAGCAGTCGGACAGGATCCTACAATGAGCAGTTCTTC.